This TCR beta chain was recorded in a study of blood T cells in healthy people across ages. Study-level findings and limits: Comparison with aged donors showed that long-lived donors had more naive CD4+ cells and higher diversity. Roughly linear declines in TCR beta diversity per million T cells occurred with age.

Combining a sample-barcoded 5' primer with a J-beta primer mix, a second PCR ran for 7 to 11 cycles. A tag from a template-switch adaptor with 12 random nucleotides marked each cDNA molecule. Every sample produced at least 3 million CDR3-containing paired-end reads. Using its own MiXCR run on the 5' RACE reads, TCRdb lists one record per CDR3 protein. The sample holds around 2 million distinct CDR3 sequences, around 42% seen once. Only a few counts were recorded for this clonotype. Its antigen is unknown. Possible read error: a much larger clone is one base away. Per germline, CDR1 MNHEY and CDR2 SVGAGI. This CDR3 spans 14 amino acids.

Material: blood. The receptor was derived from a human donor in good health. The chain uses TRBV6-5 and TRBJ2-7; TRBD2 agrees at 10 bases. The DNA end favors TRBJ2-5, so the J call may be wrong. This CDR3 reads CVSSRTSGGETQYF. In DNA, the CDR3 is TGTGTCAGCAGTCGGACTAGCGGTGGGGAGACCCAGTACTTC.